A single sample is the source of the 3 T cell receptor beta chains below, sequenced in a study of T cell repertoires in cytomegalovirus infection. Via MiXCR, TCRdb re-called the reads, giving one row per CDR3 protein. This table has under 850,000 distinct CDR3 sequences, 35% appearing once. The sequenced material came from PBMCs. These receptors were taken from a human donor in good health (CMV status not recorded). Some clones in this sample may be carry-over from other donors' samples.

As for this clonotype: One end of the junction is discordant with germline, which a read error may explain. The rearrangement joins TRBV7-2 to TRBJ1-4, with D unclear. The CDR3 loop spans 15 amino acids. Per germline, CDR1 SGHTA and CDR2 FQGNSA. CDR3 nucleotide sequence: TGTGCCAGCAGCTTAGCCCCGAGGGCTAATGAAAAAATGTTTTTT. This codes for CASSLAPRANEKMFF.

This chain joins TRBV28 and TRBJ1-1; D ambiguous. Per the germline V gene, CDR1 is MDHEN and CDR2 is SYDVKM. Trimming took 6 bases from V and 5 from J, leaving 7 bases between them. The CDR3 contains 11 residues. In DNA, the CDR3 is TGTGCCAGCAGGCTCCGTACTGAAGCTTTCTTT. Amino acid sequence: CASRLRTEAFF.

This clonotype was seen repeatedly, ten times or more. The gene calls are TRBV7-2 and TRBJ1-1; tentatively, D is TRBD1 (5 bases). The CDR3 runs to 14 residues. Germline V gives CDR1 SGHTA, CDR2 FQGNSA. Trimming took off 3 bases at V and 2 bases at J, with 10 bases between the two ends. CDR3 loop: CASSLDNRNTEAFF. The CDR3 DNA reads TGTGCCAGCAGCTTGGACAATAGAAACACTGAAGCTTTCTTT.